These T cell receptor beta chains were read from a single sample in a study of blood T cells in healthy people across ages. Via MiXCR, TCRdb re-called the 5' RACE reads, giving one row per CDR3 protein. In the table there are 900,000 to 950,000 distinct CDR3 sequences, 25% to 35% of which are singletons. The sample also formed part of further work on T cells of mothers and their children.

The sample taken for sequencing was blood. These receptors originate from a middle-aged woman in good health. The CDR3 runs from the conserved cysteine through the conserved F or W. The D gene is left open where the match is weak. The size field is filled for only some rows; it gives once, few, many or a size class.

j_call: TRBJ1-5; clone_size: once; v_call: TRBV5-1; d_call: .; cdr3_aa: CASSRDGSNQPQHF; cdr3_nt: TGCGCCAGCAGCCGGGACGGGAGCAATCAGCCCCAGCATTTT
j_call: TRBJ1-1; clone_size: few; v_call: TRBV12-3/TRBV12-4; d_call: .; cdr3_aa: CASSTDLGGIEAFF; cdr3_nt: TGTGCCAGCAGTACTGACCTCGGGGGCATAGAAGCTTTCTTT
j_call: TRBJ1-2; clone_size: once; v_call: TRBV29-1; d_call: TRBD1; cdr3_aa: CGVRTGGTYGYTF; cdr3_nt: TGCGGCGTTAGGACAGGGGGCACCTATGGCTACACCTTC
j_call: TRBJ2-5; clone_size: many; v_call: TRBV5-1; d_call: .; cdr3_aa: CASSLPTEETQYF; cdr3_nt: TGCGCCAGCAGCCTTCCGACGGAAGAGACCCAGTACTTC
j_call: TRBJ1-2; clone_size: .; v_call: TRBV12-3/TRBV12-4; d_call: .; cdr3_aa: CASSRQGPFYGYTF; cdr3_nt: TGTGCCAGCAGTCGGCAGGGACCCTTCTATGGCTACACCTTC
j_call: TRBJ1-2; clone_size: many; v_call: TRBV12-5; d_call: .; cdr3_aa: CASGLGTSYGYTF; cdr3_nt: TGTGCTAGTGGTTTGGGGACAAGCTATGGCTACACCTTC
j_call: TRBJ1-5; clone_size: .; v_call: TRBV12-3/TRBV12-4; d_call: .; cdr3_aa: CASSSGRVNQPQHF; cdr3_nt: TGTGCCAGCAGTTCCGGACGGGTCAATCAGCCCCAGCATTTT
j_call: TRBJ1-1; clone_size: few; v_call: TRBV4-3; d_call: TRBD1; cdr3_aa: CASSQNRGWDTEAFF; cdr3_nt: TGCGCCAGCAGCCAAAACAGGGGATGGGACACTGAAGCTTTCTTT
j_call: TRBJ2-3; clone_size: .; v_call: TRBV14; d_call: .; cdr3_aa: CASSQHPGATDTQYF; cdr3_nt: TGTGCCAGCAGCCAACACCCGGGGGCCACAGATACGCAGTATTTT
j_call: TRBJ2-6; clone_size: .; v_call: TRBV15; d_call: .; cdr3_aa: CATAQGSSGANVLTF; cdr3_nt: TGTGCCACCGCACAGGGCTCCTCTGGGGCCAACGTCCTGACTTTC
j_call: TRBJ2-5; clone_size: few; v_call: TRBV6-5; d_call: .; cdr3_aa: CAGNAGAQETQYF; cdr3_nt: TGTGCCGGCAACGCCGGGGCCCAAGAGACCCAGTACTTC
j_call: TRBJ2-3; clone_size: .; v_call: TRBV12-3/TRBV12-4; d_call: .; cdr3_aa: CASTPGSGVRADTQYF; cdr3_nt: TGTGCCAGCACCCCGGGGAGCGGAGTGCGCGCAGATACGCAGTATTTT
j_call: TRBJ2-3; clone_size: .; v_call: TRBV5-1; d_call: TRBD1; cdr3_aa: CASSHDRGPGSTDTQYF; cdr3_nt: TGCGCCAGCAGCCATGACAGGGGGCCGGGGAGCACAGATACGCAGTATTTT
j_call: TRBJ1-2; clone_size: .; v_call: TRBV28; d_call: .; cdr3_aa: CASSLGRMEVANYGYTF; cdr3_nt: TGTGCCAGCAGTTTAGGTCGTATGGAGGTAGCTAACTATGGCTACACCTTC
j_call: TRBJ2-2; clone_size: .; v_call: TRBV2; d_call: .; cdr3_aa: CASFWGLNTGELFF; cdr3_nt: TGTGCCAGCTTTTGGGGTCTGAACACCGGGGAGCTGTTTTTT
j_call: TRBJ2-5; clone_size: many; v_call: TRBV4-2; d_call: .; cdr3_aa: CASSQVEGAGETQYF; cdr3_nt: TGTGCCAGCAGCCAAGTGGAAGGGGCTGGGGAGACCCAGTACTTC
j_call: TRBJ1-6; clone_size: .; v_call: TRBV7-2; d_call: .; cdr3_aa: CARSLHFGGAVNSPLHF; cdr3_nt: TGTGCCCGCAGCTTACATTTTGGGGGCGCAGTCAATTCACCCCTCCACTTT
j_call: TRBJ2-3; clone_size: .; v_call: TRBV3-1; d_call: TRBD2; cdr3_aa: CASSQDGGGAITDTQYF; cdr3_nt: TGTGCCAGCAGCCAAGATGGCGGGGGGGCTATCACAGATACGCAGTATTTT
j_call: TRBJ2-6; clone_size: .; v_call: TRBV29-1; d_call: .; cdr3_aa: CSAQGVSGRGANVRTF; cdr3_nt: TGCAGCGCCCAAGGGGTATCGGGGCGCGGGGCCAACGTCCGGACTTTC
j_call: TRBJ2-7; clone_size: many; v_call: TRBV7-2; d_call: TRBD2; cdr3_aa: CASSPSGGASSYEQYF; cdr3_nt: TGTGCCAGCAGCCCTAGCGGGGGGGCCTCATCCTACGAGCAGTACTTC
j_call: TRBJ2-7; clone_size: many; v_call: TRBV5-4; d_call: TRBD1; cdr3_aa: CASSSRDRGHEQYF; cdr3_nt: TGTGCCAGCAGCTCCCGGGACAGGGGGCATGAGCAGTACTTC
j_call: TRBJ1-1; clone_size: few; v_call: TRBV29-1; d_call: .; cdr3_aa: CSIRDTTNTEAFF; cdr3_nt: TGCAGCATACGGGACACCACAAACACTGAAGCTTTCTTT
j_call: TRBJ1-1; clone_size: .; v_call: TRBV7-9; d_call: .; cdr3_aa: CASSSGVWDGEAFF; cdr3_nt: TGTGCCAGCAGCTCCGGGGTCTGGGACGGTGAAGCTTTCTTT
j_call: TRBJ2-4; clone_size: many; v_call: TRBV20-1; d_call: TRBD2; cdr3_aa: CSAPLTSGGDKNIQYF; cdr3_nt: TGCAGTGCTCCCCTTACTAGCGGGGGGGACAAAAACATTCAGTACTTC
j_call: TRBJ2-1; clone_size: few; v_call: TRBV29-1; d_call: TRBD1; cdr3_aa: CSVEDDVFRDRVSYNEQFF; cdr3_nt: TGCAGCGTTGAAGACGACGTATTCCGGGACAGGGTTTCCTACAATGAGCAGTTCTTC
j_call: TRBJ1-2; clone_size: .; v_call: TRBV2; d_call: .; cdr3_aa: CASGLGGFRGFWYGYTF; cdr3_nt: TGTGCCAGCGGTCTCGGTGGGTTCAGGGGATTTTGGTATGGCTACACCTTC
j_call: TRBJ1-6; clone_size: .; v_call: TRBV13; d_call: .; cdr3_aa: CASSVGYPEGSPLHF; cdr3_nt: TGTGCCAGCAGCGTGGGCTACCCGGAGGGTTCACCCCTCCACTTT
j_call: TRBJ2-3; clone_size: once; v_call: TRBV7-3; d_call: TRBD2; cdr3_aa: CASSPVASGAGGTDTQYF; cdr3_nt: TGTGCCAGCAGCCCCGTGGCTAGCGGGGCCGGAGGCACAGATACGCAGTATTTT
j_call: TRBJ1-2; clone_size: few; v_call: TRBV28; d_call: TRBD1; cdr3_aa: CAGRGLDYGYTF; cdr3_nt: TGTGCCGGAAGGGGGCTAGACTATGGCTACACCTTC
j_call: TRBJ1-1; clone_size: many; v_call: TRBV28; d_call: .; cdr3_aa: CASLPGAVWTEAFF; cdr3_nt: TGTGCCAGCCTCCCGGGGGCCGTATGGACTGAAGCTTTCTTT
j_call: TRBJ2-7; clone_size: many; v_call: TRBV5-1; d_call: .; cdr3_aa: CASSFTGKEQYF; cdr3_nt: TGCGCCAGCAGCTTTACAGGGAAGGAGCAGTACTTC
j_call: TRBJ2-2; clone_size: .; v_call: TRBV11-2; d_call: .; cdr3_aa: CAGTHRGASTGELFF; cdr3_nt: TGTGCCGGCACCCACCGGGGGGCCTCTACCGGCGAGCTGTTTTTT
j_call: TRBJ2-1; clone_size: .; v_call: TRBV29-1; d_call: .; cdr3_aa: CSVEPNALNSYNEQFF; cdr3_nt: TGCAGCGTTGAACCCAATGCCCTAAACTCCTACAATGAGCAGTTCTTC
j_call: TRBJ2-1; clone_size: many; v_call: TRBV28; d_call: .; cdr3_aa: CASSQALASRSNEQFF; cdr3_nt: TGTGCCAGCAGCCAGGCCTTGGCTAGCAGGAGCAATGAGCAGTTCTTC
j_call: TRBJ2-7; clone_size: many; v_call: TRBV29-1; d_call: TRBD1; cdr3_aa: CSVEGRGQEQYF; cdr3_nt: TGCAGCGTTGAGGGCAGGGGGCAAGAGCAGTACTTC
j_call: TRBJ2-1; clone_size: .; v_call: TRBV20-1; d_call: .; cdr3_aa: CSALTWNEQFF; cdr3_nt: TGCAGTGCTCTTACGTGGAATGAGCAGTTCTTC
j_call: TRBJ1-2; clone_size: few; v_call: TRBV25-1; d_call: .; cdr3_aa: CASNPGHSLYGYTF; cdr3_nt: TGTGCCAGCAACCCGGGACACTCACTTTATGGCTACACCTTC
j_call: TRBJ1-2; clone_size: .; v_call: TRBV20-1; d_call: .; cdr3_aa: CSARPGHSSYGYTF; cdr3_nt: TGCAGTGCTAGACCGGGACATTCGTCCTATGGCTACACCTTC
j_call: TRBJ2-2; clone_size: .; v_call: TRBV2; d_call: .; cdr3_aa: CASMRFTGELFF; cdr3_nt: TGTGCCAGCATGAGGTTCACCGGGGAGCTGTTTTTT
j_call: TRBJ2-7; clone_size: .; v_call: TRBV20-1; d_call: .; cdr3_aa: CSAIGTYGTYEQYF; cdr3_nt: TGCAGTGCTATCGGGACCTACGGTACCTACGAGCAGTACTTC
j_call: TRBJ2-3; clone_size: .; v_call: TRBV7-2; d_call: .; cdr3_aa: CASSSPRVTDTQYF; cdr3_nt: TGTGCCAGCAGCTCCCCTAGGGTCACAGATACGCAGTATTTT
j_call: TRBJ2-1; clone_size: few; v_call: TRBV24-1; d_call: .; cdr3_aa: CATSEGGRRNEQFF; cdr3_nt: TGTGCCACCAGTGAGGGGGGACGTCGCAATGAGCAGTTCTTC
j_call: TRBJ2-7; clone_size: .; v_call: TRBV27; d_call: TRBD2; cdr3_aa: CASSRREVNEQYF; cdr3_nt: TGTGCCAGCAGCCGACGGGAGGTCAACGAGCAGTACTTC
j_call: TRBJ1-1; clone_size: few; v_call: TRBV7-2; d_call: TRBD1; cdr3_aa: CASSPVAGTGREAFF; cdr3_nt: TGTGCCAGCAGCCCAGTCGCCGGGACAGGGAGGGAAGCTTTCTTT
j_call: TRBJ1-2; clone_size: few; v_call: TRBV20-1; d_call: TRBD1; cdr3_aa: CSAPRTGPYGYTF; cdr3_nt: TGCAGTGCTCCTCGGACAGGCCCCTATGGCTACACCTTC
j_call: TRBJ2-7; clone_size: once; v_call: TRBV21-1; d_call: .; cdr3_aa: CANSKDLGGTYEQYF; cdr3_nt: TGTGCCAACAGCAAAGATTTGGGGGGGACCTACGAGCAGTACTTC
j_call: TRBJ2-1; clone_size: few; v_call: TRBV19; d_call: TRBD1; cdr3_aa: CASSVGQGLAHEQFF; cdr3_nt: TGTGCCAGTAGTGTAGGACAGGGCCTGGCGCATGAGCAGTTCTTC
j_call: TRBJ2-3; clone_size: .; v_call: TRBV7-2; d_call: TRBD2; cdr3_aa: CASSLESGSPPDTQYF; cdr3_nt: TGTGCCAGCAGCTTAGAGAGCGGGAGTCCCCCAGATACGCAGTATTTT
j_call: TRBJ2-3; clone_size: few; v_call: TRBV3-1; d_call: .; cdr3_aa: CASSQAWSAGDTQYF; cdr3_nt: TGTGCCAGCAGCCAAGCGTGGAGCGCTGGAGATACGCAGTATTTT
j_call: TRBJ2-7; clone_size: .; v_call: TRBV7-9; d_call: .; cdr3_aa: CASSFLGVASHEQYF; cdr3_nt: TGTGCCAGCAGCTTTCTTGGAGTGGCTTCCCACGAGCAGTACTTC